Listed below are T cell receptor beta chains from one sample, sequenced in a study of T-cell reconstitution after alpha-beta-depleted transplantation in children. MiXCR, run by TCRdb on the PCR reads, gives a single entry per CDR3 protein. The table lists almost 400,000 distinct CDR3 sequences, around 21% of them singletons. The material was PBMCs from the stem cell graft donor, obtained from the stem cell graft. The source of these receptors is a human donor who donated a stem cell graft to a child with acute myeloid leukemia. CDR3s include the opening cysteine and the closing phenylalanine or tryptophan. The order of the fields is V gene, D gene, clone size, J gene, CDR3 protein, CDR3 DNA. A D gene is named only where the DNA matches it firmly. Only part of the rows carry a size: once, few, many, or a class if the clone is expanded.

v_gene: TRBV6-1
d_gene: .
abundance: few
j_gene: TRBJ1-5
CDR3aa: CASSEARRGNNQPQHF
CDR3nt: TGTGCCAGCAGTGAAGCGCGGAGAGGGAATAATCAGCCCCAGCATTTT

v_gene: TRBV20-1
d_gene: .
abundance: many
j_gene: TRBJ1-1
CDR3aa: CSARDGQSNTEAFF
CDR3nt: TGCAGTGCTAGAGATGGACAATCGAACACTGAAGCTTTCTTT

v_gene: TRBV12-3/TRBV12-4
d_gene: .
abundance: few
j_gene: TRBJ2-1
CDR3aa: CASSRTWDDIVPEQFF
CDR3nt: TGTGCCAGCAGCCGGACCTGGGACGACATCGTCCCTGAGCAGTTCTTC

v_gene: TRBV15
d_gene: .
abundance: few
j_gene: TRBJ2-5
CDR3aa: CATSRGVAETQYF
CDR3nt: TGTGCCACCAGCAGAGGGGTTGCGGAGACCCAGTACTTC

v_gene: TRBV29-1
d_gene: .
abundance: .
j_gene: TRBJ2-2
CDR3aa: CSVVGVGGLAGELFF
CDR3nt: TGCAGCGTTGTGGGGGTTGGGGGCTTGGCCGGGGAGCTGTTTTTT

v_gene: TRBV9
d_gene: .
abundance: many
j_gene: TRBJ2-7
CDR3aa: CASSVGISYEQYF
CDR3nt: TGTGCCAGCAGCGTAGGCATAAGCTACGAGCAGTACTTC

v_gene: TRBV28
d_gene: TRBD1
abundance: few
j_gene: TRBJ2-7
CDR3aa: CASSPRTGEGYEQYF
CDR3nt: TGTGCCAGCAGTCCGCGGACAGGGGAGGGCTACGAGCAGTACTTC

v_gene: TRBV5-8
d_gene: .
abundance: .
j_gene: TRBJ2-5
CDR3aa: CASSSRGTAKETQYF
CDR3nt: TGTGCCAGCAGCTCGCGGGGGACAGCAAAAGAGACCCAGTACTTC

v_gene: TRBV5-1
d_gene: TRBD1
abundance: .
j_gene: TRBJ2-5
CDR3aa: CASSPGQGAQETQYF
CDR3nt: TGCGCCAGCAGCCCGGGACAGGGGGCTCAAGAGACCCAGTACTTC

v_gene: TRBV4-2
d_gene: TRBD1
abundance: many
j_gene: TRBJ2-5
CDR3aa: CASSQVEGAETQYF
CDR3nt: TGTGCCAGCAGCCAAGTCGAGGGGGCCGAGACCCAGTACTTC

v_gene: TRBV29-1
d_gene: .
abundance: few
j_gene: TRBJ2-7
CDR3aa: CSISSAVSYEQYF
CDR3nt: TGCAGCATTTCCTCGGCAGTCTCCTACGAGCAGTACTTC

v_gene: TRBV28
d_gene: .
abundance: .
j_gene: TRBJ2-7
CDR3aa: CASSFQAVPSYEQYF
CDR3nt: TGTGCCAGCAGTTTTCAAGCGGTCCCTTCCTACGAGCAGTACTTC

v_gene: TRBV7-6
d_gene: .
abundance: .
j_gene: TRBJ2-5
CDR3aa: CASSLVVLETQYF
CDR3nt: TGTGCCAGCAGCTTAGTCGTTCTGGAGACCCAGTACTTC

v_gene: TRBV7-8
d_gene: TRBD2
abundance: .
j_gene: TRBJ2-1
CDR3aa: CASSLLAGGPGYNEQFF
CDR3nt: TGTGCCAGCAGCCTCTTAGCGGGAGGGCCTGGATACAATGAGCAGTTCTTC

v_gene: TRBV7-9
d_gene: TRBD1
abundance: .
j_gene: TRBJ1-5
CDR3aa: CASSSGGDNQPQHF
CDR3nt: TGTGCCAGCAGCTCAGGGGGGGACAATCAGCCCCAGCATTTT

v_gene: TRBV28
d_gene: .
abundance: many
j_gene: TRBJ1-1
CDR3aa: CASTRLGPDTEAFF
CDR3nt: TGTGCCAGCACCCGATTAGGGCCGGACACTGAAGCTTTCTTT

v_gene: TRBV12-3/TRBV12-4
d_gene: TRBD2
abundance: few
j_gene: TRBJ2-3
CDR3aa: CASSPGLAGGWTDTQYF
CDR3nt: TGTGCCAGCAGTCCCGGACTAGCGGGAGGGTGGACGGATACGCAGTATTTT

v_gene: TRBV25-1
d_gene: TRBD1
abundance: .
j_gene: TRBJ2-1
CDR3aa: CASSIGTENRYEQFF
CDR3nt: TGTGCCAGCAGCATAGGGACAGAAAATAGGTATGAGCAGTTCTTC

v_gene: TRBV5-6
d_gene: .
abundance: many
j_gene: TRBJ2-7
CDR3aa: CASRGGFSYEQYF
CDR3nt: TGTGCCAGCAGGGGGGGCTTTTCCTACGAGCAGTACTTC

v_gene: TRBV27
d_gene: .
abundance: .
j_gene: TRBJ2-1
CDR3aa: CASSPSNPTYNEQFF
CDR3nt: TGTGCCAGCAGCCCTTCAAATCCCACCTACAATGAGCAGTTCTTC

v_gene: TRBV5-1
d_gene: .
abundance: few
j_gene: TRBJ2-5
CDR3aa: CASSLVSGQETQYF
CDR3nt: TGCGCCAGCAGCTTGGTATCAGGTCAAGAGACCCAGTACTTC

v_gene: TRBV20-1
d_gene: TRBD2
abundance: many
j_gene: TRBJ2-1
CDR3aa: CSATQSGRAFYNEQFF
CDR3nt: TGCAGTGCTACTCAAAGCGGGAGGGCCTTCTACAATGAGCAGTTCTTC

v_gene: TRBV20-1
d_gene: TRBD1
abundance: many
j_gene: TRBJ2-5
CDR3aa: CSASGQGVAKTQYF
CDR3nt: TGCAGTGCTTCCGGACAGGGGGTAGCCAAGACCCAGTACTTC

v_gene: TRBV20-1
d_gene: .
abundance: .
j_gene: TRBJ2-5
CDR3aa: CSAATASVVQETQYF
CDR3nt: TGCAGTGCTGCCACTGCTAGCGTCGTCCAAGAGACCCAGTACTTC

v_gene: TRBV29-1
d_gene: .
abundance: .
j_gene: TRBJ1-2
CDR3aa: CSVAQTDGYTF
CDR3nt: TGCAGCGTTGCTCAGACAGATGGCTACACCTTC

v_gene: TRBV6-1
d_gene: TRBD2
abundance: many
j_gene: TRBJ2-7
CDR3aa: CASRILAGVSYEQYF
CDR3nt: TGTGCCAGCAGGATACTAGCGGGAGTCTCCTACGAGCAGTACTTC